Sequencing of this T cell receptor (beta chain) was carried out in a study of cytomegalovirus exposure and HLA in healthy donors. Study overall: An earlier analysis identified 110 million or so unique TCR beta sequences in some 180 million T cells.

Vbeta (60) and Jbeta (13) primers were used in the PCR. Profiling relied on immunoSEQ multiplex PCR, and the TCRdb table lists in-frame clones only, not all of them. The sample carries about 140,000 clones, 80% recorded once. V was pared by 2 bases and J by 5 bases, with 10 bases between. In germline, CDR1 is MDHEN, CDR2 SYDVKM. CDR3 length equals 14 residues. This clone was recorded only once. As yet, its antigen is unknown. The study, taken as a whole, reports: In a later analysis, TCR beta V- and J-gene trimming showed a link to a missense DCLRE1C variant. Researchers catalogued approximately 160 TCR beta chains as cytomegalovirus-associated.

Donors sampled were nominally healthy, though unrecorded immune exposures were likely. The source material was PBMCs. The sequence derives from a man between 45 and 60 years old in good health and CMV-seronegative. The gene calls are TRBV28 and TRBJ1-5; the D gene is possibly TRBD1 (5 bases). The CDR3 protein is CASSLTWGDQPQHF. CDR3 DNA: TGTGCCAGCAGTTTAACTTGGGGGGATCAGCCCCAGCATTTT.